This T cell receptor beta chain was sequenced during a study of T cell repertoires in cytomegalovirus infection. The wider study: Public TCR beta signatures indicated both CMV infection and matching HLA type. General observations from the study: Public TCR beta family frequency separated CMV-and-HLA carriers, including in an independent cohort. Clonotypes of TCR beta that were HLA-C-restricted and CMV-specific dominated the ex vivo response.

In germline, CDR1 is SGHVS, CDR2 FNYEAQ. The V and J ends lost 7 bases and 2 bases respectively, with 12 bases between them. The CDR3 runs 13 residues. TCRdb passed the reads through MiXCR, listing each CDR3 protein once. The sample holds approximately 990,000 distinct CDR3 sequences, approximately 31% seen once. Notes on this clonotype: What it binds is unknown.

The sequencing used cultured CD8+ T cells from PBMCs, collected from culture after CMV antigen stimulation. The chain has TRBV7-6 and TRBJ2-7; a possible D gene is TRBD2 (5 bases). This receptor was obtained from a human donor in good health (CMV status not recorded). Some clones in this sample may be carry-over from other donors' samples. CDR3 DNA: TGTGCCAGCACCTTCGGGGAGACCTACGAGCAGTACTTC. Translated: CASTFGETYEQYF.